The rows below give T cell receptor beta chains drawn from one sample of a study of response to subunit inactivated influenza vaccine. Using its own MiXCR run on the RT-PCR reads, TCRdb lists one record per CDR3 protein. Of hundreds of thousands of distinct CDR3 sequences in the sample, roughly 18% were seen once. The specimen was PBMCs from blood, collected about 5 days after vaccination. The receptors were gathered from a man over 45 who received an inactivated influenza vaccine. Both conserved end residues are part of each CDR3. Each record gives: clone size, J gene, V gene, D gene, CDR3 protein, CDR3 DNA. A D gene is named only where the DNA matches it firmly. Size tells how often a clone was seen (once, few, many) or the class of an expanded clone, and some rows leave it out.

clone size: many; J gene: TRBJ2-3; V gene: TRBV4-3; D gene: TRBD2; CDR3 protein: CASSQRTSGDYTDTQYF; CDR3 DNA: TGCGCCAGCAGCCAACGGACTAGCGGGGACTACACAGATACGCAGTATTTT
clone size: many; J gene: TRBJ1-1; V gene: TRBV5-1; D gene: NA; CDR3 protein: CASRVTPNTEAFF; CDR3 DNA: TGCGCCAGCCGCGTTACTCCGAACACTGAAGCTTTCTTT
clone size: many; J gene: TRBJ2-7; V gene: TRBV11-2; D gene: TRBD1; CDR3 protein: CASSLESGGSYEQYF; CDR3 DNA: TGTGCCAGCAGTTTAGAGTCAGGGGGCTCTTACGAGCAGTACTTC
clone size: NA; J gene: TRBJ1-4; V gene: TRBV20-1; D gene: NA; CDR3 protein: CSARSSALNEKLFF; CDR3 DNA: TGCAGTGCTAGGTCCTCTGCCCTTAATGAAAAACTGTTTTTT
clone size: NA; J gene: TRBJ1-1; V gene: TRBV3-1; D gene: TRBD1; CDR3 protein: CASSQTGGNTEAFF; CDR3 DNA: TGTGCCAGCAGCCAGACAGGGGGGAACACTGAAGCTTTCTTT
clone size: many; J gene: TRBJ1-1; V gene: TRBV5-1; D gene: NA; CDR3 protein: CASSRGRDTEAFF; CDR3 DNA: TGCGCCAGCAGCCGCGGACGGGACACTGAAGCTTTCTTT
clone size: few; J gene: TRBJ2-2; V gene: TRBV7-8; D gene: TRBD2; CDR3 protein: CASSLSSGIVGGELFF; CDR3 DNA: TGTGCCAGCAGCTTGAGTAGCGGGATCGTGGGCGGGGAGCTGTTTTTT
clone size: few; J gene: TRBJ1-5; V gene: TRBV28; D gene: TRBD1; CDR3 protein: CASSLTGQGGDQPQHF; CDR3 DNA: TGTGCCAGCAGTTTGACGGGACAGGGTGGGGATCAGCCCCAGCATTTT
clone size: NA; J gene: TRBJ2-1; V gene: TRBV27; D gene: TRBD2; CDR3 protein: CASRASLAALYNEQFF; CDR3 DNA: TGTGCCAGCAGAGCGTCCCTAGCGGCCCTTTACAATGAGCAGTTCTTC
clone size: NA; J gene: TRBJ2-1; V gene: TRBV7-2; D gene: TRBD2; CDR3 protein: CASSLEVAGRDEQFF; CDR3 DNA: TGTGCCAGCAGCTTAGAGGTAGCGGGGAGGGATGAGCAGTTCTTC
clone size: NA; J gene: TRBJ2-1; V gene: TRBV20-1; D gene: TRBD2; CDR3 protein: CSARETSGRVNEQFF; CDR3 DNA: TGCAGTGCTAGAGAGACTAGCGGGAGGGTTAATGAGCAGTTCTTC
clone size: few; J gene: TRBJ2-5; V gene: TRBV25-1; D gene: TRBD1; CDR3 protein: CASSDEATTGVETQYF; CDR3 DNA: TGTGCCAGCAGTGATGAGGCCACGACAGGGGTAGAGACCCAGTACTTC
clone size: NA; J gene: TRBJ1-5; V gene: TRBV29-1; D gene: TRBD1; CDR3 protein: CSVEDGTGNQPQHF; CDR3 DNA: TGCAGCGTTGAAGACGGGACAGGCAATCAGCCCCAGCATTTT
clone size: NA; J gene: TRBJ2-5; V gene: TRBV10-3; D gene: NA; CDR3 protein: CAISDYGSGETQYF; CDR3 DNA: TGTGCCATCAGTGACTACGGGTCGGGGGAGACCCAGTACTTC
clone size: many; J gene: TRBJ2-7; V gene: TRBV4-2; D gene: NA; CDR3 protein: CASSQARSSYEQYF; CDR3 DNA: TGTGCCAGCAGCCAAGCGCGATCCTCCTACGAGCAGTACTTC
clone size: few; J gene: TRBJ2-2; V gene: TRBV6-2/TRBV6-3; D gene: TRBD1; CDR3 protein: CASVRRDRGPGELFF; CDR3 DNA: TGTGCCAGCGTACGAAGGGACAGGGGGCCCGGGGAGCTGTTTTTT
clone size: few; J gene: TRBJ1-1; V gene: TRBV6-1; D gene: NA; CDR3 protein: CASSPRQGHTEAFF; CDR3 DNA: TGTGCCAGCAGTCCCCGTCAGGGTCACACTGAAGCTTTCTTT
clone size: many; J gene: TRBJ2-5; V gene: TRBV12-3/TRBV12-4; D gene: NA; CDR3 protein: CASSLTLTPGETQYF; CDR3 DNA: TGTGCCAGCAGTTTAACGCTTACGCCCGGGGAGACCCAGTACTTC
clone size: few; J gene: TRBJ2-5; V gene: TRBV11-1; D gene: TRBD2; CDR3 protein: CASSSNPGLAGIQETQYF; CDR3 DNA: TGTGCCAGCAGCTCTAACCCTGGACTAGCGGGGATACAAGAGACCCAGTACTTC
clone size: few; J gene: TRBJ2-7; V gene: TRBV9; D gene: NA; CDR3 protein: CASSVGRGSSYEQYF; CDR3 DNA: TGTGCCAGCAGCGTAGGCCGTGGGAGCTCCTACGAGCAGTACTTC
clone size: NA; J gene: TRBJ2-7; V gene: TRBV29-1; D gene: TRBD2; CDR3 protein: CSGGPGGVDEQYF; CDR3 DNA: TGCAGCGGAGGCCCGGGGGGGGTGGACGAGCAGTACTTC
clone size: NA; J gene: TRBJ1-1; V gene: TRBV5-5; D gene: NA; CDR3 protein: CASSSGPANTEAFF; CDR3 DNA: TGTGCCAGCAGCTCCGGACCAGCCAACACTGAAGCTTTCTTT